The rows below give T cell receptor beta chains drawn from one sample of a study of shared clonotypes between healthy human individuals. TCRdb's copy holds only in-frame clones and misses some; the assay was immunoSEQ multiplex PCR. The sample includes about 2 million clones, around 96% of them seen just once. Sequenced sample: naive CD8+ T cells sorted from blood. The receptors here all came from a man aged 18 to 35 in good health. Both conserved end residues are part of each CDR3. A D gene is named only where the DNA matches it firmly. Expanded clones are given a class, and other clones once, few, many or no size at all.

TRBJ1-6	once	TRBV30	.	CAWSPGAGAYPLHF	TGTGCCTGGAGCCCCGGGGCAGGGGCCTATCCCCTCCACTTT
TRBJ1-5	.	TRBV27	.	CASSLAGLQPQHF	TGTGCCAGCAGTTTAGCGGGCCTCCAGCCCCAGCATTTT
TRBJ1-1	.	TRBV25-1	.	CASSEPGTGGTEAFF	TGTGCCAGCAGTGAACCCGGGACCGGTGGGACTGAAGCTTTCTTT
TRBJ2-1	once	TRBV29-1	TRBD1	CSVPDRGSYNEQFF	TGCAGCGTCCCCGACAGGGGGTCCTACAATGAGCAGTTCTTC
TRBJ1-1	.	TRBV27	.	CASSPITRVAEAFF	TGTGCCAGCAGTCCCATAACGAGGGTAGCTGAAGCTTTCTTT
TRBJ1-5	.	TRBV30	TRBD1	CAWSPGQGHQPQHF	TGTGCCTGGAGTCCGGGACAGGGTCACCAGCCCCAGCATTTT
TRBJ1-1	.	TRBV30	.	CAWGGETEAFF	TGTGCCTGGGGGGGAGAGACTGAAGCTTTCTTT
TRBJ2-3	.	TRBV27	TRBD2	CASTRPGLAGGSCTDTQYF	TGTGCCAGCACCCGTCCGGGACTAGCGGGAGGAAGTTGCACAGATACGCAGTATTTT
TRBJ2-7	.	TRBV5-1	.	CASSLDFLRGYEQYF	TGCGCCAGCAGCCTGGACTTTCTTAGAGGCTACGAGCAGTACTTC
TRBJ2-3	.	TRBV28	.	CASSLGSPTDTQYF	TGTGCCAGCAGCCTCGGGTCGCCCACAGATACGCAGTATTTT
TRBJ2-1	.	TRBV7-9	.	CASRPRADFYNEQFF	TGTGCCAGCAGACCGAGGGCCGACTTTTACAATGAGCAGTTCTTC
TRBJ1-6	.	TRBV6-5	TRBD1	CASSWDSSNSPLHF	TGTGCCAGCAGTTGGGACAGTTCTAATTCACCCCTCCACTTT
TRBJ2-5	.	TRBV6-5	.	CASSYISSPQETQYF	TGTGCCAGCAGTTATATTAGTAGCCCCCAAGAGACCCAGTACTTC
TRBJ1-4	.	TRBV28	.	CASSLTRGYEKLFF	TGTGCCAGCAGTTTAACCAGGGGATATGAAAAACTGTTTTTT
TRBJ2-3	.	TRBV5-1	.	CASSLRQVSTDTQYF	TGCGCCAGCAGTCTTCGACAGGTTAGCACAGATACGCAGTATTTT
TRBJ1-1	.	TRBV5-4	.	CASSFENTEAFF	TGTGCCAGCAGCTTCGAGAACACTGAAGCTTTCTTT
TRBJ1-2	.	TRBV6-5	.	CASSYSEGRVYGYTF	TGTGCCAGCAGTTACTCGGAGGGGAGGGTCTATGGCTACACCTTC
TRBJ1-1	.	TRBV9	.	CASSATTDMNTEAFF	TGTGCCAGCAGCGCTACGACAGACATGAACACTGAAGCTTTCTTT
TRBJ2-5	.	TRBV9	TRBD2	CASSDPAGGKETQYF	TGTGCCAGCAGCGATCCAGCGGGGGGAAAAGAGACCCAGTACTTC
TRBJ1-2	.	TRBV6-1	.	CASSDTGTRVLEANYGYTF	TGTGCCAGCAGTGATACCGGGACAAGGGTTTTGGAAGCTAACTATGGCTACACCTTC
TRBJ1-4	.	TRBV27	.	CASSSHGGAWDEKLFF	TGTGCCAGCAGTTCCCACGGAGGGGCGTGGGATGAAAAACTGTTTTTT
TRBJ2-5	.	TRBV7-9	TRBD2	CASSLGTSVQETQYF	TGTGCCAGCAGCCTTGGGACTAGCGTACAAGAGACCCAGTACTTC
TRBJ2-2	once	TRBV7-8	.	CASRVPGATGELFF	TGTGCCAGCAGGGTTCCGGGAGCCACCGGGGAGCTGTTTTTT
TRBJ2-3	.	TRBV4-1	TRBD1	CASSHSPTGTFTDTQYF	TGCGCCAGCAGCCATTCCCCGACAGGGACGTTCACAGATACGCAGTATTTT
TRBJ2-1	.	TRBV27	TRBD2	CASTQLAGATNEQFF	TGTGCCAGCACCCAACTAGCGGGGGCCACCAATGAGCAGTTCTTC
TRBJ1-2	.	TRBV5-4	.	CASSLDRADYGYTF	TGTGCCAGCAGCTTGGACAGGGCAGACTATGGCTACACCTTC
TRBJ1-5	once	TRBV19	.	CASSMISGVEPQHF	TGTGCCAGTAGTATGATTTCCGGGGTAGAGCCCCAGCATTTT
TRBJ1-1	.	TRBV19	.	CASSPAQGSPEAFF	TGTGCCAGTAGTCCAGCCCAGGGTTCCCCTGAAGCTTTCTTT
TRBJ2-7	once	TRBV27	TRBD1	CASSVWQGDYEQYF	TGTGCCAGCAGTGTTTGGCAGGGGGACTACGAGCAGTACTTC
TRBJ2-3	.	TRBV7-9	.	CASSRVYYTDTQYF	TGTGCCAGCAGCCGCGTGTATTACACAGATACGCAGTATTTT
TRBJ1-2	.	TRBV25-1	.	CASSAGEDYGYTF	TGTGCCAGCAGTGCGGGGGAGGACTATGGCTACACCTTC
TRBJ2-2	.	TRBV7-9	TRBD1	CASSLGDSSYTGELFF	TGTGCCAGCAGCTTGGGGGACAGTTCCTACACCGGGGAGCTGTTTTTT
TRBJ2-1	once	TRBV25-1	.	CASSDLRGAYNEQFF	TGTGCCAGCAGTGACCTAAGGGGGGCCTACAATGAGCAGTTCTTC
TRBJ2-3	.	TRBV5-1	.	CASSDWSTDTQYF	TGCGCCAGCAGTGATTGGAGCACAGATACGCAGTATTTT
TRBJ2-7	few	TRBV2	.	CASSENGSYEQYF	TGTGCCAGCAGTGAAAACGGCTCCTACGAGCAGTACTTC
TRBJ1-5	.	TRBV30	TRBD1	CAWSVQGFSQPQHF	TGTGCCTGGAGTGTACAGGGGTTTAGTCAGCCCCAGCATTTT
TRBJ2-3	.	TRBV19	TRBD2	CASSLLADTQYF	TGTGCCAGTAGTTTACTAGCGGATACGCAGTATTTT
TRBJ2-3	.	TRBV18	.	CASLTRDRGFSMETDTQYF	TGTGCCAGCCTCACAAGAGACAGAGGTTTTAGTATGGAAACAGATACGCAGTATTTT
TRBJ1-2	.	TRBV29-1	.	CSVAPTDGYTF	TGCAGCGTTGCCCCGACAGACGGCTACACCTTC
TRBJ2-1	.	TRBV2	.	CACQEWDTSYNEQFF	TGTGCCTGTCAAGAATGGGACACCTCCTACAATGAGCAGTTCTTC
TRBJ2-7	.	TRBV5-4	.	CASSLAAGEQYF	TGTGCCAGCAGCTTGGCGGCAGGTGAGCAGTACTTC
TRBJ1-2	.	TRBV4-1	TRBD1	CASSQIGGQDVGYGYTF	TGCGCCAGCAGCCAGATTGGGGGACAGGACGTAGGCTATGGCTACACCTTC
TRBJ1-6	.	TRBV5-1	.	CASRGREGSPLHF	TGCGCCAGCAGGGGCAGGGAAGGTTCACCCCTCCACTTT
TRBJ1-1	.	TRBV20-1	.	CSARVVTEAFF	TGCAGTGCTAGGGTGGTAACTGAAGCTTTCTTT
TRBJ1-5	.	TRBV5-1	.	CASSLGWGLNQPQHF	TGCGCCAGCAGCTTGGGTTGGGGGCTAAATCAGCCCCAGCATTTT
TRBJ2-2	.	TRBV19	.	CASSIDLFGANTGELFF	TGTGCCAGTAGTATAGATCTTTTTGGGGCGAACACCGGGGAGCTGTTTTTT